The 29 T cell receptor beta chains in this list originate from one sample, sequenced in a study of identical twins. TCRdb redid the calling of the 5' RACE reads with MiXCR, one entry per CDR3 protein. The profile shows 500,000 to 700,000 distinct CDR3 sequences, about 7% of them singletons. The sample was also reused in another study, on yellow fever vaccine responses in identical twins.

The specimen was PBMCs. The receptors were sampled from a woman aged 18 to 35 in good health.

In the case of this clonotype: One junction end disagrees with the germline gene, perhaps due to a read error. The chain's CDR3 is CSVDDSYNVQFF. The CDR3, as DNA: TGCAGCGTTGATGACAGTTACAATGTGCAGTTCTTC. The rearrangement links TRBV29-1 to TRBJ2-1, with D possibly matching TRBD1 (5 bases). The CDR3 is made up of 12 amino acids. The V gene's germline CDR1 is SQVTM and CDR2 ANQGSEA.

This clonotype was counted many times. The chain joins TRBV24-1 to TRBJ2-3; D might be TRBD1 (5 bases). V was clipped by 2 bases and J by 1 base, with 21 bases between them. The length of the CDR3 is 19 residues. Germline V CDR1 and CDR2: KGHDR, SFDVKD. The CDR3 here is CATSDWQGKARFGTDTQYF. As DNA, the CDR3 is TGTGCCACCAGTGATTGGCAGGGTAAGGCTCGCTTCGGCACAGATACGCAGTATTTT.

Many counts were recorded for this clonotype. The chain uses TRBV29-1 and TRBJ1-2; tentatively, D is TRBD1 (5 bases). CDR1 and CDR2 (germline): SQVTM, ANQGSEA. Trimming took 5 bases from V and 3 from J, leaving 10 bases between them. The CDR3 extends over 12 amino acids. CDR3 in amino acids: CSVYTGYYGYTF. CDR3 sequence (DNA): TGCAGCGTTTACACAGGTTACTATGGCTACACCTTC.

This chain uses TRBV19 with TRBJ2-3; 8 nucleotides agree with TRBD1. Germline V gene data show CDR1 as LNHDA and CDR2 as SQIVND (reference sequence). With V trimmed by 4 bases and J by 2 bases, 5 bases remained unmatched. This CDR3 is built from 15 residues. The CDR3 sequence is CASSNPGGDTDTQYF. The DNA of the CDR3 is TGTGCCAGTAGTAACCCAGGGGGCGACACAGATACGCAGTATTTT.

In this sample, this clonotype turned up many times. The V and J genes are TRBV7-9 and TRBJ1-1; a weak D match, TRBD1 (6 bases). This CDR3 comprises 14 residues. Trimming left V 4 bases short and J 1 base short, with 10 bases between. Per germline, CDR1 SEHNR and CDR2 FQNEAQ (reference sequence). In nucleotides, the CDR3 is TGTGCCAGCAGCTCCATCAGGGGGAACACTGAAGCTTTCTTT. It specifies CASSSIRGNTEAFF.

This clonotype has a handful of counts. The rearrangement joins TRBV28 to TRBJ2-2; the match to TRBD2 covers 10 bases. The CDR3 runs 16 residues. The V gene's germline CDR1 is MDHEN and CDR2 SYDVKM. J was trimmed by 6 bases and V by 3 bases; bases with no gene match: 7. Here the CDR3 DNA reads TGTGCCAGCAGTTTGGGGCTAGCGGGAGAGGCCGGGGAGCTGTTTTTT. Translating gives CASSLGLAGEAGELFF. Complete variable domain (other parts from reference TRBV28 and TRBJ2-2): DVKVTQSSRYLVKRTGEKVFLECVQDMDHENMFWYRQDPGLGLRLIYFSYDVKMKEKGDIPEGYSVSREKKERFSLILESASTNQTSMYLCASSLGLAGEAGELFFGEGSRLTVL.

This clonotype was seen only a few times. V and J are TRBV20-1 and TRBJ2-3; 12 bases are a match to TRBD2. CDR1 DFQATT and CDR2 SNEGSKA come from the germline V gene (reference sequence). Trimming took 2 bases from V and 3 from J; bases not matched to a gene: 9. The CDR3 consists of 17 residues. The CDR3, as DNA: TGCAGTGCTAGAATGCGGCGACTAGCGGGAGAAACAGATACGCAGTATTTT. It encodes CSARMRRLAGETDTQYF.

This chain links TRBV10-3 with TRBJ1-5, with TRBD1 matching over 8 bases. CDR1 ENHRY and CDR2 SYGVKD come from the germline V gene. The CDR3 is made up of 18 amino acids. V lost 2 bases and J lost 2; bases outside the gene matches: 11. CDR3 in DNA: TGTGCCATCAGTGAGACAGCCCCAGGGGGCATGGGCAATCAGCCCCAGCATTTT. Protein: CAISETAPGGMGNQPQHF.

This clonotype has only a few counts. The rearrangement joins TRBV12-3 or TRBV12-4 to TRBJ1-2, with 7 nucleotides matching TRBD1. Losses at the gene ends were 6 bases for V and 8 bases for J; bases not matched to a gene: 3. This CDR3 has 11 residues. In DNA form, the CDR3 reads TGTGCCAGCAGCAGGACAGGCGGCTACACCTTC. It is translated as CASSRTGGYTF.

This clonotype was detected only a few times. This chain connects TRBV4-2 to TRBJ2-5, with D unclear. The germline CDR1 and CDR2 sequences are LGHNA and YNFKEQ. With 1 base removed from V and 0 bases from J, the gap between germline ends came to 12 bases. The CDR3 length is 16 residues. The DNA of the CDR3 is TGTGCCAGCAGCCAAGGCGAACAAAGCTACCAAGAGACCCAGTACTTC. This encodes CASSQGEQSYQETQYF.

This clonotype was picked up many times. The V call is TRBV7-9, the J call TRBJ2-5; 7 bases match TRBD2. The CDR3 sequence is 14 residues long. Germline assignment: CDR1 SEHNR and CDR2 FQNEAQ (reference sequence). The J segment lost 1 base and the V segment lost 7 bases, leaving 6 bases of the junction unmatched. The CDR3 spells CASTPGGGQETQYF. The DNA of the CDR3 is TGTGCCAGCACCCCTGGGGGGGGCCAAGAGACCCAGTACTTC.

There are a few counts of this clonotype. The V and J genes are TRBV12-3 or TRBV12-4 and TRBJ2-7, with D perhaps TRBD2 (7 bases). Trimming took 7 bases from V and 1 from J, leaving 20 bases between them. This CDR3 region has 16 residues. The CDR3 DNA reads as TGTGCCAGCAACAAAGGGGGGGTTCGCGGTTCCTACGAGCAGTACTTC. Its protein is CASNKGGVRGSYEQYF.

CDR3 sequence reads: CASSVDRTSGSRDTQYF. CDR3 DNA sequence: TGTGCCAGCAGCGTAGACCGGACTAGCGGGAGTAGGGATACGCAGTATTTT. The V gene is TRBV9, the J gene TRBJ2-3; 13 nucleotides match TRBD2. Germline V gene sequence: CDR1 SGDLS, CDR2 YYNGEE. Trimming at V came to 0 bases and at J to 6 bases, leaving 7 bases not matched to a gene. There are 17 residues in the CDR3.

The genes are TRBV6-5 and TRBJ2-2; 11 bases fit TRBD1. CDR3 length: 16 amino acids. J lost 6 bases, V lost 1 base, and 4 bases had no gene match. The germline V gene has CDR1 MNHEY and CDR2 SVGAGI. The DNA of the CDR3 is TGTGCCAGCAGTTACTTCCGGGACAGGGGGTCCGGGGAGCTGTTTTTT. Translated: CASSYFRDRGSGELFF.

This clonotype has more than one count but fewer than ten. V and J are TRBV5-1 and TRBJ2-3, with 8 bases matching TRBD2. The trim removed 4 bases at V and 0 bases at J, leaving 4 bases unmatched. Germline lookup yields CDR1 SGHRS and CDR2 YFSETQ. The length of the CDR3 is 15 residues. This chain's CDR3 is CASSLKRGSTDTQYF. CDR3 DNA: TGCGCCAGCAGCCTAAAGCGGGGGAGCACAGATACGCAGTATTTT.

This clonotype was seen repeatedly, ten times or more. V gene TRBV12-3 or TRBV12-4 combines with J gene TRBJ2-1; 11 nucleotides align to TRBD2. The CDR3 sequence is 17 residues long. Trimming took 6 bases from V and 9 from J; bases not matched to a gene: 16. Here the CDR3 DNA reads TGTGCCAGCAGCCATATAAACCAACTAGCGGGAGCTGGTGAGCAGTTCTTC. Protein sequence: CASSHINQLAGAGEQFF.

This clonotype came up a few times. CDR3 protein: CASSKRGPILVNTEAFF. CDR3 DNA: TGTGCCAGCAGCAAACGGGGACCGATTCTTGTGAACACTGAAGCTTTCTTT. The rearrangement links TRBV21-1 to TRBJ1-1; the table calls TRBD1, which could not be checked here. TRBV21-1 is shown as a pseudogene. The CDR3 is 17 residues long.

This clonotype was found many times. V gene TRBV12-3 or TRBV12-4 combines with J gene TRBJ1-2; D possibly corresponds to TRBD1 (6 bases). The CDR3 is made up of 14 amino acids. The V end lost 5 bases, the J end lost 6 bases, and 16 bases lay between the germline ends. CDR3: CASSPIRGSHGYTF. Here the CDR3 DNA reads TGTGCCAGCAGTCCGATCAGGGGATCCCATGGCTACACCTTC.

V gene TRBV20-1 combines with J gene TRBJ1-6; D not certain. The CDR3 length is 14 residues. V lost 5 bases to trimming and J lost 7 bases, with 15 bases between them. The germline V gene encodes CDR1 DFQATT and CDR2 SNEGSKA (reference sequence). In nucleotides, the CDR3 is TGCAGTGCTGAGCTGGGCGGTGAAAATTCACCCCTCCACTTT. Residues: CSAELGGENSPLHF.

In this sample, this clonotype turned up many times. This sequence joins TRBV12-3 or TRBV12-4 and TRBJ2-1; a possible D gene is TRBD2 (6 bases). This CDR3 contains 13 residues. Trimming shortened V by 7 bases and J by 4 bases, and 11 bases separated the two germline ends. In nucleotides, the CDR3 is TGTGCCAGCACCTGGGACTTTTACAATGAGCAGTTCTTC. Translating it yields CASTWDFYNEQFF.

The rearrangement joins TRBV20-1 to TRBJ2-3; tentative D call: TRBD2 (5 bases). Germline V gene sequence: CDR1 DFQATT, CDR2 SNEGSKA (reference sequence). The CDR3 contains 15 residues. V gave up 5 bases and J gave up 4 bases, with 19 bases separating them. The CDR3 DNA reads TGCAGTGCTCTCTCGGACTCCAGGACCCCAGATACGCAGTATTTT. This translates into CSALSDSRTPDTQYF.

V and J are TRBV20-1 and TRBJ2-1, with unresolved D. From germline, CDR1 is DFQATT and CDR2 SNEGSKA (reference sequence). With 8 bases removed from V and 9 bases from J, the gap between germline ends came to 14 bases. This CDR3 has 11 residues. The CDR3 nucleotides read TGCAGTCCCTATAGGGAAGGTGAGCAGTTCTTC. Protein: CSPYREGEQFF.

The chain links TRBV9 to TRBJ2-2; 7 bases line up with TRBD2. Germline CDR1 reads SGDLS; CDR2 reads YYNGEE. V lost 0 bases, J lost 4 bases, and 3 bases stayed unmatched. The CDR3 contains 15 residues. The CDR3 sequence: CASSVGEGSTGELFF. CDR3 nucleotide sequence: TGTGCCAGCAGCGTAGGGGAGGGTTCCACCGGGGAGCTGTTTTTT. Full variable domain (missing parts from reference TRBV9 and TRBJ2-2): DSGVTQTPKHLITATGQRVTLRCSPRSGDLSVYWYQQSLDQGLQFLIQYYNGEERAKGNILERFSAQQFPDLHSELNLSSLELGDSALYFCASSVGEGSTGELFFGEGSRLTVL.

The rearrangement joins TRBV15 to TRBJ2-3; possibly TRBD2 for D (6 bases). This CDR3 region has 14 residues. Trimming shortened V by 1 base and J by 4 bases, and 9 bases separated the two germline ends. From germline, CDR1 is LNHNV and CDR2 YYDKDF (reference sequence). The CDR3 spells CATSRGGGPDTQYF. The CDR3 DNA sequence: TGTGCCACCAGCAGAGGCGGAGGGCCAGATACGCAGTATTTT.

This chain connects TRBV6-1 to TRBJ2-2; 9 positions match TRBD1. CDR3 size: 15 residues. Germline V gene data show CDR1 as MNHNS and CDR2 as SASEGT. V was pared by 1 base and J by 7 bases, with 4 bases of the junction left unmatched. CDR3 protein: CASSEDRGQNGELFF. CDR3 DNA: TGTGCCAGCAGTGAAGACAGGGGGCAAAACGGGGAGCTGTTTTTT.

This clonotype was counted a few times. The V gene is TRBV20-1, the J gene TRBJ2-7; possibly TRBD2 for D (6 bases). Germline V gives CDR1 DFQATT, CDR2 SNEGSKA (reference sequence). V lost 3 bases, J lost 5 bases, and 8 bases lay in between. The CDR3 has 11 residues. The CDR3 region is CSARAGHEQYV. CDR3 nucleotides: TGCAGTGCTAGGGCGGGGCACGAGCAGTACGTC.

This clonotype was detected only a few times. V and J are TRBV5-1 and TRBJ1-4; 9 bases are a match to TRBD1. Germline V gene data show CDR1 as SGHRS and CDR2 as YFSETQ. Unmatched junction bases numbered 8, after V lost 0 bases and J lost 2 bases. The CDR3 is 18 residues long. This CDR3 reads CASSLAPGQGGTNEKLFF. CDR3 coding DNA: TGCGCCAGCAGCTTGGCCCCGGGACAGGGAGGGACTAATGAAAAACTGTTTTTT.

This clonotype was seen many times. The chain is built from TRBV18 and TRBJ2-7; TRBD2 agrees at 8 bases. With V trimmed by 3 bases and J by 2 bases, 3 bases remained unmatched. The CDR3 loop spans 14 amino acids. The germline gives CDR1 KGHSH, CDR2 LQKENI. The CDR3 region is CASSPDGGAYEQYV. Here the CDR3 DNA reads TGTGCCAGCTCACCGGACGGGGGGGCCTACGAGCAGTACGTC.

The genes are TRBV29-1 and TRBJ1-2; D is undetermined. CDR1 SQVTM and CDR2 ANQGSEA come from the germline V gene. The CDR3 is 12 residues long. CDR3 loop: CGVWAVQGGYTF. In nucleotides, the CDR3 is TGCGGAGTGTGGGCAGTTCAAGGGGGCTACACCTTC.